This T cell receptor beta chain was sequenced for a study of cytomegalovirus exposure and HLA in healthy donors. Study-wide background: The 100 to 150 validation repertoires and the approximately 690 first-cohort repertoires shared a platform, a later analysis reported.

The donors were part of the roughly 130-subject validation cohort, which stood apart from the approximately 700-subject first cohort. Profiled with immunoSEQ multiplex PCR; TCRdb holds only in-frame clones, not every one. The sample shows about 240,000 clones, around 87% of them seen only once. CDR1 is MNHEY, CDR2 SMNVEV, per germline (reference sequence). The V and J ends lost 7 bases and 5 bases, in that order; junction bases with no gene match: 6. There are 14 residues in the CDR3. This chain joins TRBV27 and TRBJ2-7; 12 nucleotides match TRBD2. The TCR comes from a woman aged 30 to 39 in good health and CMV-seropositive. The sample comprised PBMCs. CDR3 sequence reads: CASKTSGRGDEQYF. The DNA for the CDR3 is TGTGCCAGCAAGACTAGCGGGAGAGGAGACGAGCAGTACTTC.